The 15 T cell receptor beta chains below all came from one sample that was sequenced in a study of cytomegalovirus exposure and HLA in healthy donors. Assay: immunoSEQ multiplex PCR; the TCRdb copy retains only in-frame clones and omits some. The repertoire consists of some 130,000 clones, with approximately 94% occurring once and the leading ten covering 1.5% to 2%. The sequencing sample was made of PBMCs. These receptor sequences come from a man between 18 and 29 years old in good health and CMV-seropositive.

This chain uses TRBV28 with TRBJ1-5, with 7 bases lining up with TRBD1. After removal of 7 bases from V and 3 bases from J, the junction contained 6 bases not matched to a gene. CDR1 is MDHEN, CDR2 SYDVKM, per germline. The CDR3 has 14 residues. This CDR3 reads CASTNRGLNQPQHF. CDR3 bases: TGTGCCAGCACCAACAGGGGACTCAATCAGCCCCAGCATTTT.

This chain connects TRBV6-1 to TRBJ2-7; a possible D gene is TRBD1 (6 bases). Germline CDR1 and CDR2: MNHNS and SASEGT. The CDR3 runs to 13 residues. Trimming removed 6 bases at V and 2 bases at J, with 11 bases between. The CDR3 loop reads CASSWDTTYEQYF. CDR3 DNA sequence: TGTGCCAGCAGCTGGGACACTACCTACGAGCAGTACTTC.

CDR3 nucleotides: TGTGCCAGCAGTCTCCGATCTAGCGGGAGGGTCCCCTACGAGCAGTACTTC. It encodes CASSLRSSGRVPYEQYF. The chain links TRBV28 to TRBJ2-7, with TRBD2 matching over 12 bases. This CDR3 is built from 17 residues. V dropped 5 bases and J dropped 2; count of bases not matched to a gene: 10. Germline values: CDR1 MDHEN, CDR2 SYDVKM.

The chain uses TRBV5-1 and TRBJ1-1; TRBD1 aligns across 7 bases. V was clipped by 3 bases and J by 4 bases; unmatched bases: 9. This CDR3 is built from 15 residues. The germline gives CDR1 SGHRS, CDR2 YFSETQ. This CDR3 is CASSSQGQSGTEAFF. As DNA, the CDR3 is TGCGCCAGCAGCTCACAGGGGCAATCGGGCACTGAAGCTTTCTTT. Together with reference TRBV5-1 and TRBJ1-1, the CDR3 gives the full variable domain: KAGVTQTPRYLIKTRGQQVTLSCSPISGHRSVSWYQQTPGQGLQFLFEYFSETQRNKGNFPGRFSGRQFSNSRSEMNVSTLELGDSALYLCASSSQGQSGTEAFFGQGTRLTVV.

The rearrangement links TRBV5-6 to TRBJ1-2; D perhaps matches TRBD1 (5 bases). CDR1 and CDR2 from the germline V gene are SGHDT and YYEEEE. This CDR3 region has 15 residues. Deletions cut 0 bases from V and 7 bases from J, with 16 bases between. CDR3 amino acids: CASSLGRDRFFGYTF. The CDR3 DNA reads TGTGCCAGCAGCTTGGGGAGGGACCGCTTTTTTGGCTACACCTTC.

The rearrangement joins TRBV4-2 to TRBJ2-3; 11 bases map to TRBD2. The germline V gene has CDR1 LGHNA and CDR2 YNFKEQ. Trimming removed 1 base from V and 0 bases from J; junction bases left unmatched: 12. CDR3 length: 20 amino acids. CDR3 protein: CASSQAPGTSGPASTDTQYF. The CDR3, as DNA: TGTGCCAGCAGCCAAGCCCCCGGGACTAGCGGTCCCGCTAGCACAGATACGCAGTATTTT.

This chain links TRBV27 with TRBJ2-1; 14 bases are shared with TRBD2. Per germline, CDR1 MNHEY and CDR2 SMNVEV (reference sequence). This CDR3 is 15 amino acids long. Unmatched junction bases numbered 6, after V lost 7 bases and J lost 7 bases. The DNA of the CDR3 is TGTGCCAGCACCTCCGGGACTAGCGGGAGAAATGAGCAGTTCTTC. Its protein product is CASTSGTSGRNEQFF.

The rearrangement links TRBV4-1 to TRBJ2-5; D call uncertain. The CDR3 length is 15 residues. Germline CDR1 and CDR2: MGHRA and YSYEKL. The germline V and J ends were trimmed by 5 bases and 4 bases, with 17 bases remaining between them. Here the CDR3 reads CASSAHVFAGETQYF. The CDR3 region has the DNA TGCGCCAGCAGCGCGCATGTTTTCGCTGGAGAGACCCAGTACTTC.

In regard to this clone: Other nucleotide sequences from this sample produce the same CDR3. This chain links TRBV5-1 with TRBJ2-1; 11 bases align to TRBD2. In germline, CDR1 is SGHRS, CDR2 YFSETQ. The trim removed 0 bases at V and 4 bases at J, leaving 3 bases unmatched. The length of the CDR3 is 16 residues. CDR3 bases: TGCGCCAGCAGCTTGGCTGGGACTAGCGGTTACAATGAGCAGTTCTTC. Its translation: CASSLAGTSGYNEQFF.

The chain carries TRBV27 and TRBJ1-5; D unclear. The germline V gene encodes CDR1 MNHEY and CDR2 SMNVEV (reference sequence). CDR3 length equals 17 residues. The V gene lost 0 bases and the J gene lost 3 bases, with 15 bases spanning the gap. The CDR3, as DNA: TGTGCCAGCAGTTTATCAATGGGCGCGGGGTACAATCAGCCCCAGCATTTT. It codes for CASSLSMGAGYNQPQHF.

J is TRBJ2-4 and V is TRBV5-1; possible D gene TRBD1, 6 bases. CDR1 is SGHRS and CDR2 is YFSETQ in the germline V gene. The CDR3 consists of 16 residues. With 0 bases removed from V and 3 bases from J, the gap between germline ends came to 13 bases. The CDR3 bases are TGCGCCAGCAGCTTGGATCACACAGGGAACAAAAACATTCAGTACTTC. The encoded protein is CASSLDHTGNKNIQYF.

This chain uses TRBV7-2 with TRBJ1-5; D might be TRBD1 (6 bases). Per the germline V gene, CDR1 is SGHTA and CDR2 is FQGNSA. The V and J ends lost 5 bases and 4 bases respectively, with 12 bases between them. The CDR3 contains 14 residues. The CDR3 nucleotides read TGTGCCAGCAGCGCAACAGGGTGGAATCAGCCCCAGCATTTT. Translation gives CASSATGWNQPQHF.

This clone has a single count. The chain joins TRBV18 to TRBJ1-1; D call uncertain. The germline V and J ends were trimmed by 2 bases and 3 bases, with 7 bases remaining between them. This CDR3 region has 13 residues. CDR1 and CDR2 (germline): KGHSH, LQKENI. The CDR3 sequence is CASSPGRDTEAFF. Here the CDR3 DNA reads TGTGCCAGCTCACCAGGGAGGGACACTGAAGCTTTCTTT. Supplemented by reference TRBV18 and TRBJ1-1, the full variable domain reads NAGVMQNPRHLVRRRGQEARLRCSPMKGHSHVYWYRQLPEEGLKFMVYLQKENIIDESGMPKERFSAEFPKEGPSILRIQQVVRGDSAAYFCASSPGRDTEAFFGQGTRLTVV.

The V gene is TRBV2, the J gene TRBJ1-5; TRBD1 matches 9 bases. From germline, CDR1 is SNHLY and CDR2 FYNNEI. The V segment lost 5 bases and the J segment 4 bases; nucleotides outside the gene matches: 3. The CDR3 has 14 residues. The CDR3 region is CASSSGQGNQPQHF. In nucleotides, the CDR3 is TGTGCCAGCAGTTCCGGACAGGGGAATCAGCCCCAGCATTTT.

V gene TRBV7-6 combines with J gene TRBJ1-1; 8 positions match TRBD1. The CDR3 length is 15 residues. Germline CDR1 is SGHVS and CDR2 is FNYEAQ. Trimming at V came to 1 base and at J to 5 bases, leaving 6 bases not matched to a gene. The chain's CDR3 is CASSLGQGARTEAFF. Here the CDR3 DNA reads TGTGCCAGCAGCTTAGGGCAGGGGGCGAGGACTGAAGCTTTCTTT.